A selection of T cell receptor beta chains follows, all from one sample in a study of T-cell memory formation after mild COVID-19. TCRdb independently ran MiXCR on the 5' RACE reads; one entry per CDR3 protein. Here the sample spans around 300,000 distinct CDR3 sequences, roughly an eighth being singletons. What was sequenced was PBMCs or a T cell subset sorted from them (not recorded which). These receptors originate from a man younger than 35 who had mild COVID-19 (a few samples of this study predate the infection). Cell type and time point are not known. Each CDR3 is given with its conserved first and last residue. Each record gives: D gene, clone size, J gene, V gene, CDR3 protein. A D gene is named only where the DNA matches it firmly. Part of the rows lack a size; the others show once, few, many or a class for expanded clones.

D gene: .; clone size: few; J gene: TRBJ2-3; V gene: TRBV7-2; CDR3 protein: CASSLVGRHPDTQYF
D gene: .; clone size: .; J gene: TRBJ2-7; V gene: TRBV4-3; CDR3 protein: CASSQEAGYEQYF
D gene: .; clone size: .; J gene: TRBJ1-2; V gene: TRBV28; CDR3 protein: CASSFQEPYGYTF
D gene: .; clone size: few; J gene: TRBJ2-3; V gene: TRBV11-2; CDR3 protein: CASSLGWDTQYF
D gene: .; clone size: few; J gene: TRBJ1-6; V gene: TRBV7-8; CDR3 protein: CASWEFAYNSPLHF
D gene: TRBD1; clone size: few; J gene: TRBJ2-7; V gene: TRBV29-1; CDR3 protein: CSVPGQGAREQYF
D gene: TRBD1; clone size: few; J gene: TRBJ1-1; V gene: TRBV12-3/TRBV12-4; CDR3 protein: CASSKTGATEAFF
D gene: .; clone size: .; J gene: TRBJ2-5; V gene: TRBV20-1; CDR3 protein: CSARGVLGHQETQYF
D gene: TRBD1; clone size: .; J gene: TRBJ1-1; V gene: TRBV28; CDR3 protein: CASSLFARRTGLDTEAFF
D gene: TRBD1; clone size: few; J gene: TRBJ1-2; V gene: TRBV20-1; CDR3 protein: CSARKGARDTF
D gene: .; clone size: .; J gene: TRBJ2-1; V gene: TRBV6-5; CDR3 protein: CASSYYRGADEQFF
D gene: .; clone size: .; J gene: TRBJ2-1; V gene: TRBV6-1; CDR3 protein: CASSEARGYEQFF
D gene: .; clone size: many; J gene: TRBJ2-7; V gene: TRBV12-3/TRBV12-4; CDR3 protein: CASSFRGSYEQYF
D gene: .; clone size: few; J gene: TRBJ1-2; V gene: TRBV29-1; CDR3 protein: CSARREGRYGYTF
D gene: .; clone size: few; J gene: TRBJ1-2; V gene: TRBV6-2/TRBV6-3; CDR3 protein: CASSNGPVYGYTF
D gene: TRBD2; clone size: few; J gene: TRBJ2-4; V gene: TRBV3-1; CDR3 protein: CASSPATGGVGYIQYF
D gene: .; clone size: .; J gene: TRBJ2-7; V gene: TRBV7-2; CDR3 protein: CASSLISGGQYEQYF
D gene: .; clone size: many; J gene: TRBJ2-3; V gene: TRBV6-2/TRBV6-3; CDR3 protein: CASSYSGGYSTDTQYF
D gene: TRBD1; clone size: .; J gene: TRBJ2-7; V gene: TRBV4-3; CDR3 protein: CASSSRQGVSYEQYF
D gene: .; clone size: few; J gene: TRBJ2-2; V gene: TRBV3-1; CDR3 protein: CASTPRDTGELFF
D gene: .; clone size: .; J gene: TRBJ2-7; V gene: TRBV6-2/TRBV6-3; CDR3 protein: CASSDYREQYF
D gene: .; clone size: .; J gene: TRBJ2-3; V gene: TRBV7-2; CDR3 protein: CASSFRLDTQYF
D gene: TRBD1; clone size: .; J gene: TRBJ2-1; V gene: TRBV7-3; CDR3 protein: CASSFFTGGHNEQFF
D gene: .; clone size: .; J gene: TRBJ1-2; V gene: TRBV6-1; CDR3 protein: CASTSPYGYTF
D gene: .; clone size: .; J gene: TRBJ2-5; V gene: TRBV12-5; CDR3 protein: CASGFWGPQETQYF